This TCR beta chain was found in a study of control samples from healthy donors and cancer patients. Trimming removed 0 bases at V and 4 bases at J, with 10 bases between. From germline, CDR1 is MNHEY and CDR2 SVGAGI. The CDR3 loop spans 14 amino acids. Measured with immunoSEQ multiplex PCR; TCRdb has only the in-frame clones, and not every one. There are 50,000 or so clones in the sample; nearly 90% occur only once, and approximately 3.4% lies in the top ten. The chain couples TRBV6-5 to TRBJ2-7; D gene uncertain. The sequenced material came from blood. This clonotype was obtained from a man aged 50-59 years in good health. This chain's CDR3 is CASSYSVDVYEQYF. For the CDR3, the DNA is TGTGCCAGCAGTTACTCGGTCGACGTTTACGAGCAGTACTTC.